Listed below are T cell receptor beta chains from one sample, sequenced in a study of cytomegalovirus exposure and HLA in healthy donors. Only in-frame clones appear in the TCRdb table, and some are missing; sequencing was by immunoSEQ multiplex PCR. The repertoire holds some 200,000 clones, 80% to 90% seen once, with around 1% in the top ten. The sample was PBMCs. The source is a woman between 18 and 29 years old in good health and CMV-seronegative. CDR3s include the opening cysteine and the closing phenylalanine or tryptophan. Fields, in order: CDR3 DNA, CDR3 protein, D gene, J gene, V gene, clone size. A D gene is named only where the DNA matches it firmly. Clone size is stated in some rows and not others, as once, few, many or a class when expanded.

DNA: TGTGCCAGCAGTGAGCTTAACGGACACGGGCGGGAGACCCAGTACTTC
CDR3: CASSELNGHGRETQYF
D: NA
J: TRBJ2-5
V: TRBV25-1
size: NA

DNA: TGTGCCAGCAACAGAGGACAGGAGGTAGAAGCTTTCTTT
CDR3: CASNRGQEVEAFF
D: TRBD1
J: TRBJ1-1
V: TRBV9
size: NA

DNA: TGTGCCAGCAGCTTAGCACTCCTTGCCGAGGAAAGTTCCTATGGCTACACCTTC
CDR3: CASSLALLAEESSYGYTF
D: NA
J: TRBJ1-2
V: TRBV7-9
size: few

DNA: TGCGCCAGCAGTGTTAGCGGGAGCACCGGGGAGCTGTTTTTT
CDR3: CASSVSGSTGELFF
D: TRBD2
J: TRBJ2-2
V: TRBV10-1
size: NA

DNA: TGTGCCAGCAGCATCGGGACAGGGTTCGGGGGCTACACCTTC
CDR3: CASSIGTGFGGYTF
D: TRBD1
J: TRBJ1-2
V: TRBV6-5
size: NA

DNA: TGTGCCAGTCCGGAACCGGGACAGGGGAACTATGGCTACACCTTC
CDR3: CASPEPGQGNYGYTF
D: TRBD1
J: TRBJ1-2
V: TRBV19
size: NA

DNA: TGTGCCAGCAGAGACAGGGGCGCTGAAGCTTTCTTT
CDR3: CASRDRGAEAFF
D: TRBD1
J: TRBJ1-1
V: TRBV6-5
size: NA

DNA: TGTGCCAGCAGCGAAAGAGGACAGCCAGCCTACAATGAGCAGTTCTTC
CDR3: CASSERGQPAYNEQFF
D: NA
J: TRBJ2-1
V: TRBV9
size: once

DNA: TGTGCCAGCAGCTCCTTCACAGATACGCAGTATTTT
CDR3: CASSSFTDTQYF
D: NA
J: TRBJ2-3
V: TRBV7-9
size: once

DNA: TGTGCCAGCAGCGTAGTTGGTAGCCCGAACACCGGGGAGCTGTTTTTT
CDR3: CASSVVGSPNTGELFF
D: NA
J: TRBJ2-2
V: TRBV9
size: NA

DNA: TGTGCCAGTAAGGTTCTTCGGGACAGAAATCAGCCCCAGCATTTT
CDR3: CASKVLRDRNQPQHF
D: TRBD1
J: TRBJ1-5
V: TRBV19
size: NA

DNA: TGTGCCAGTAGTATAGTCCCACAGGGGGGTCAAGGTCAGCCCCAGCATTTT
CDR3: CASSIVPQGGQGQPQHF
D: TRBD1
J: TRBJ1-5
V: TRBV19
size: NA

DNA: TGTGCCAGCAGCGGACAGGCCGAATACAGGGGTGGGAATGAGCAGTTCTTC
CDR3: CASSGQAEYRGGNEQFF
D: TRBD1
J: TRBJ2-1
V: TRBV5-5
size: NA

DNA: TGTGCCAGCAGTCAAACTAGCGGGCGCACAGATACGCAGTATTTT
CDR3: CASSQTSGRTDTQYF
D: TRBD2
J: TRBJ2-3
V: TRBV27
size: once

DNA: TGTGCCAGCAGCTGGGGACTAGCGGGTAGCACAGATACGCAGTATTTT
CDR3: CASSWGLAGSTDTQYF
D: TRBD2
J: TRBJ2-3
V: TRBV5-4
size: NA

DNA: TGTGCCAGCAGCGTAGCCGCAGGGGTCGAGACCCAGTACTTC
CDR3: CASSVAAGVETQYF
D: NA
J: TRBJ2-5
V: TRBV9
size: NA

DNA: TGTGCCAGCAGCCTGGTACTACAGGGGCGCTGGGGGGAGACCCAGTACTTC
CDR3: CASSLVLQGRWGETQYF
D: TRBD1
J: TRBJ2-5
V: TRBV7-6
size: NA